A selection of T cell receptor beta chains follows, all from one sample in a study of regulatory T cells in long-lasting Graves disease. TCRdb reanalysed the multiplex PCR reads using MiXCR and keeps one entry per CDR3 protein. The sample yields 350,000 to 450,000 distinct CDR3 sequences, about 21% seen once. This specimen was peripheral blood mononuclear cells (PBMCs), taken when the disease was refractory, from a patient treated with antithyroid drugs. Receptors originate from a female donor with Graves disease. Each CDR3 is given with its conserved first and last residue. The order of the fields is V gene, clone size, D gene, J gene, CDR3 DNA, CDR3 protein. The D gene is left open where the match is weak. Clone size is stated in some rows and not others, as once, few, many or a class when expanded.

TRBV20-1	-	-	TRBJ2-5	TGCAGTGCTAGAGTTTATGTAATACAAGAGACCCAGTACTTC	CSARVYVIQETQYF
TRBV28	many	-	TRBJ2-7	TGTGCCAGCACCAAATTGGCAGGCCTCTACGAGCAGTACTTC	CASTKLAGLYEQYF
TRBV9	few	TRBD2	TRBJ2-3	TGTGCCAGCAGCGGACCGGGAGGCGGTACAGATACGCAGTATTTT	CASSGPGGGTDTQYF
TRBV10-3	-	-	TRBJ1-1	TGTGCCATCAGTGAATTCCCCACAGTGAACACTGAAGCTTTCTTT	CAISEFPTVNTEAFF
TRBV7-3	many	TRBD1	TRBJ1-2	TGTGCCAGCAGCTTAGATTGGGGACAGGAGGCACGACAATGGACCTTC	CASSLDWGQEARQWTF
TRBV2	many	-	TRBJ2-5	TGTGCCAGCAGTCCTCTAGGCCTCCTCGGGGGAGAGACCCAGTACTTC	CASSPLGLLGGETQYF
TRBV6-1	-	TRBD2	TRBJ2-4	TGTGCCAGCAGGCCCGGGGGGATGGAAAACATTCAGTACTTC	CASRPGGMENIQYF
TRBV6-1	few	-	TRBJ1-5	TGTGCCAGCCCCGGAGGGAATCAGCCCCAGCATTTT	CASPGGNQPQHF
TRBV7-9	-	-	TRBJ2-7	TGTGCCAGCAGCCCGGGCGTCGGGGGCCTCGACGAGCAGTACTTC	CASSPGVGGLDEQYF
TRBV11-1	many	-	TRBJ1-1	TGTGCCAGCAGCTTACCGAAGGGCGGTTCTGAGGCTTTCTTT	CASSLPKGGSEAFF
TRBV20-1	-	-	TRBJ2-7	TGCAGTGCTAGCCCAAACGAGCAGTACTTC	CSASPNEQYF
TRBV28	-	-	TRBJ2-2	TGTGCCACCCCGAGCAGGGGGAACACCGGGGAGCTGTTTTTT	CATPSRGNTGELFF
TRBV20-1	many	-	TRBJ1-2	TGCAGTGCTAGAGATGGTGCGAGGTCCAACTATGGCTACACCTTC	CSARDGARSNYGYTF
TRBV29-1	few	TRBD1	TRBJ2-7	TGCAGCGTTGTTACAGGGGGCGCGTACGAGCAGTACTTC	CSVVTGGAYEQYF
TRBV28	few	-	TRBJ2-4	TGTGCCTGCAAGACAGATCAAAACATTCAGTACTTC	CACKTDQNIQYF
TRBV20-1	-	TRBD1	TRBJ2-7	TGCAGTGCCGGGGACAGTCCGGACGAGCAGTACTTC	CSAGDSPDEQYF
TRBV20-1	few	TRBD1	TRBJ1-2	TGCAGTGTCAAGGACAGGGGGCGAAATGGCTACACCTTC	CSVKDRGRNGYTF
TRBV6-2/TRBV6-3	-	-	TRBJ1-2	TGTGCCAGCAGTTTGGGGGGGGACTTAAACTATGGCTACACCTTC	CASSLGGDLNYGYTF
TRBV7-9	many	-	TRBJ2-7	TGTGCCAGCAGCTCAGATTTCTCCTACGAGCAGTACTTC	CASSSDFSYEQYF
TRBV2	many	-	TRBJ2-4	TGTGCCAGCACAAGGGCGGAGGGCGCGGACATTCAGTACTTC	CASTRAEGADIQYF
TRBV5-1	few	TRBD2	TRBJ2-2	TGCGCCAGCAGCTTGGAGGAGCGGGAGATGAACACCGGGGAGCTGTTTTTT	CASSLEEREMNTGELFF
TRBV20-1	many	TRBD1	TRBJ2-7	TGCAGTGCTTCCGGGACAGAACTCTACGAGCAGTACTTC	CSASGTELYEQYF
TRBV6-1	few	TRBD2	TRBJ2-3	TGTGCCAGCAGGGGTCATCTCGTCGAGACTAGCCTAAGCACAGATACGCAGTATTTT	CASRGHLVETSLSTDTQYF
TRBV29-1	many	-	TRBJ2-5	TGCAGCGTTGAAGATTTGGACAGACAAGAGACCCAGTACTTC	CSVEDLDRQETQYF
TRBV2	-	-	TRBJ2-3	TGTGCCAGCAGGACTAGGACCACAGATACGCAGTATTTT	CASRTRTTDTQYF